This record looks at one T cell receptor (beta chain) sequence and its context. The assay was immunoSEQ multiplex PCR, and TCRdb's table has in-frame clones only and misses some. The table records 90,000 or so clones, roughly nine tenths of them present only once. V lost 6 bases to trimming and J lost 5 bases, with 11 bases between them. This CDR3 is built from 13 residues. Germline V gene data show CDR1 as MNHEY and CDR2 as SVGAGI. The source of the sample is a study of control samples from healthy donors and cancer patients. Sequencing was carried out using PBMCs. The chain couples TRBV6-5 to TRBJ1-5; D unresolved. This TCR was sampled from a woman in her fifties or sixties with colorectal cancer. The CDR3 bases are TGTGCCAGCAGCCCCCTCTGGGATCAGCCCCAGCATTTT. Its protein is CASSPLWDQPQHF.